This TCR beta chain originates from a study of cytomegalovirus exposure and HLA in healthy donors. About this clone: Its antigen is undetermined.

The study sampled nominally healthy donors, though unrecorded immune exposures were likely. The CDR3 is made up of 13 amino acids. Deletions cut 0 bases from V and 9 bases from J, with 6 bases between. The germline V gene encodes CDR1 SGHAT and CDR2 FQNNGV. Study-wide points: The listing of 150 to 200 TCR beta chains classed them as cytomegalovirus-associated.

60 Vbeta and 13 Jbeta primers were used in PCR. Repertoires were generated with immunoSEQ multiplex PCR, while TCRdb's copy carries only in-frame clones and drops some. The sample has 65,000 to 80,000 clones, and its top ten clones hold roughly 4.8%. Sequenced input: PBMCs. The chain uses TRBV11-2 and TRBJ1-6; D unresolved. The clonotype comes from a young man in good health and CMV-seronegative. The CDR3: CASSLEPGSPLHF. CDR3 in DNA: TGTGCCAGCAGCTTAGAGCCAGGTTCACCCCTCCACTTT.